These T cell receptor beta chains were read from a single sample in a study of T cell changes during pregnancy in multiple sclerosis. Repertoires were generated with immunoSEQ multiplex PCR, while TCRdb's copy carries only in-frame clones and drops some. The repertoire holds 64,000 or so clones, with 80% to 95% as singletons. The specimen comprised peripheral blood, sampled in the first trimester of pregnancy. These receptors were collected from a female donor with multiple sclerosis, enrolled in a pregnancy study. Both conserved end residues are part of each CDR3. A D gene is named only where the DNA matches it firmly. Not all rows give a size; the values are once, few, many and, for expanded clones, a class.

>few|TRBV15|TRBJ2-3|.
TGTGCCACCAGCAGAGATATAAGCGGAGCTACGGGGGCAGATACGCAGTATTTT
CATSRDISGATGADTQYF
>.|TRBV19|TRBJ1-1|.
TGTGCCAGTAGTATAGACATTGGGGGAGGCACTGAAGCTTTCTTT
CASSIDIGGGTEAFF
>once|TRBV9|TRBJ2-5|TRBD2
TGTGCCAGCAGCGTGAAAGAAGCGGGAGGGCCCCAAGAGACCCAGTACTTC
CASSVKEAGGPQETQYF
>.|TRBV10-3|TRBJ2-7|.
TGTGCCATCAGTGAGATTGGGGAGCGTTACGAGCAGTACTTC
CAISEIGERYEQYF
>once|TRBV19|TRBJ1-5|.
TGTGCCAGTAGTATAGGAGGAAATCAGCCCCAGCATTTT
CASSIGGNQPQHF
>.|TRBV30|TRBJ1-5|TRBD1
TGTGCCTGGGGACAGGGAGCCATTAATCAGCCCCAGCATTTT
CAWGQGAINQPQHF
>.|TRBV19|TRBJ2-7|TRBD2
TGTGCCAGTAGTCCCCGACTAGCGGGAGTGGGGGAGCAGTACTTC
CASSPRLAGVGEQYF
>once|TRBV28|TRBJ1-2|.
TGTGCCAGCAGTTTTGGGGACATTAACTATGGCTACACCTTC
CASSFGDINYGYTF
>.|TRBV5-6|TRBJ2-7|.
TGTGCCAGCAGCGGGACGGCGGGAACCTACGAGCAGTACTTC
CASSGTAGTYEQYF
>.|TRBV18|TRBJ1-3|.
TGTGCCAGCTCACCAGGGAGGGGACCGGAGGGAAACACCATATATTTT
CASSPGRGPEGNTIYF
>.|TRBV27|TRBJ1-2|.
TGTGCCAGCAGTTTAGGGGGGGGCCACTTTGCTAACTATGGCTACACCTTC
CASSLGGGHFANYGYTF
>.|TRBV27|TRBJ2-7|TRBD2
TGTGCCAGCAGTTCCCGGTCGACTAGCGGGAGTATCTACGAGCAGTACTTC
CASSSRSTSGSIYEQYF
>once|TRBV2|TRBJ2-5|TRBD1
TGTGCCAGCAGTGGCCCGGACAGGGTTGGAGAGACCCAGTACTTC
CASSGPDRVGETQYF
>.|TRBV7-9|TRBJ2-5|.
TGTGCCAGCAGCTTAGCCAGGGGCCAAGGGACCCAGTACTTC
CASSLARGQGTQYF
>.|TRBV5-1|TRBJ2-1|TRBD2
TGCGCCAGCAGCTTTCGACTAGCGGGAGGCAATGAGCAGTTCTTC
CASSFRLAGGNEQFF